Included here is one T cell receptor (beta chain) sequence, with context. TCRdb reprocessed the 5' RACE reads and keeps a single row for each CDR3 protein, giving no DNA. Its listing shows around 550,000 distinct CDR3 sequences. The data belong to a study of T cells expressing NK-cell markers. The CDR3 has 14 amino acids. Germline CDR1 is SQVTM and CDR2 is ANQGSEA. This sequence joins TRBV29-1 and TRBJ2-2; there is no DNA to check the TCRdb D call of TRBD1. The clonotype comes from a man aged 18 to 30 in good health. The sequencing sample was made of blood T cells: a sorted CD56 or NKG2C T cell subset, CD4+ or CD8+ T cells, or bulk PBMC T cells (not recorded which). CDR3 amino acids: CSAPTAGGTGELFF.